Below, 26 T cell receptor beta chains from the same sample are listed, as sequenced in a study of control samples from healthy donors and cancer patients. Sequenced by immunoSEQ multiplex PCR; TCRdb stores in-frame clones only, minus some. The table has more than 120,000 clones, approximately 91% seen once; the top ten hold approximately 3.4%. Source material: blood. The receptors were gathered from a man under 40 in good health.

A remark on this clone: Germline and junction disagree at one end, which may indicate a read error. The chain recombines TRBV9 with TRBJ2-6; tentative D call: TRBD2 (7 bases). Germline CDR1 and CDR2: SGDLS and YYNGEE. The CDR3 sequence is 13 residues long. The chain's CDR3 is CASSTRGANVLTF. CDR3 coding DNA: TGTGCCAGCAGCACCCGGGGGGCTAACGTCCTGACTTTC.

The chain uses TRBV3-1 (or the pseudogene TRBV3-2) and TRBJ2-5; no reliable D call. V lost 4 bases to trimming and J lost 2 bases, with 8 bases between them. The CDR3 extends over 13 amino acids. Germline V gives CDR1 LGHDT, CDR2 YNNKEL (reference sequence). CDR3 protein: CASSPGLQETQYF. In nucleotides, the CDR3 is TGTGCCAGCAGCCCAGGCCTTCAAGAGACCCAGTACTTC.

The CDR3 region has the DNA TGTGCCAGCAGTTACTCGACCATCGGTTCCCCAGAGACCCAGTACTTC. This codes for CASSYSTIGSPETQYF. This sequence joins TRBV6-5 and TRBJ2-5; the D is unclear. CDR3 length equals 16 residues. The V gene lost 0 bases and the J gene lost 4 bases, with 15 bases spanning the gap. Germline loops: CDR1 MNHEY, CDR2 SVGAGI.

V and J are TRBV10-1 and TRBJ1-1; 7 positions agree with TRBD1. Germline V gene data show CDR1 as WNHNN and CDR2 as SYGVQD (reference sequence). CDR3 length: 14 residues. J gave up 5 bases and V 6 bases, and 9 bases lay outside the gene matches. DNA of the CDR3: TGCGCCAGCAGGCGAGGGGGCGCAGAAACTGAAGCTTTCTTT. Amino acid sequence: CASRRGGAETEAFF.

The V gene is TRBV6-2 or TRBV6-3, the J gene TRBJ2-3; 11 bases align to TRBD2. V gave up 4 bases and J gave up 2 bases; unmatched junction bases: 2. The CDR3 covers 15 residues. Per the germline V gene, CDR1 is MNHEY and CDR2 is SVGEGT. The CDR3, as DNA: TGTGCCAGCAGTTCACTAGCGGGGGACACAGATACGCAGTATTTT. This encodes CASSSLAGDTDTQYF.

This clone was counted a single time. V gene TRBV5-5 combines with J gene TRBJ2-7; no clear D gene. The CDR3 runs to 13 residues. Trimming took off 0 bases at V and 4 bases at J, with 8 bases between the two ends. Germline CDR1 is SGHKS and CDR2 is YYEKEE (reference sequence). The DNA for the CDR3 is TGTGCCAGCAGCTTGGCCCTGGGGTACGAGCAGTACTTC. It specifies CASSLALGYEQYF.

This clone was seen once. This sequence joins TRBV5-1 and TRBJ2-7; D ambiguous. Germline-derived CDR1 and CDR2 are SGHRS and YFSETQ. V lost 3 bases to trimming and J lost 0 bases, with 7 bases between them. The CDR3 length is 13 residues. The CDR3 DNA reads TGCGCCAGCAGCTCCACCAGCTCCTACGAGCAGTACTTC. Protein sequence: CASSSTSSYEQYF.

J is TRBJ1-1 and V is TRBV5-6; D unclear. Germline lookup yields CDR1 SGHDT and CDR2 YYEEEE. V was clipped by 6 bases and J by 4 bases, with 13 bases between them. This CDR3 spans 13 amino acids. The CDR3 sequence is CASMVWVGTEAFF. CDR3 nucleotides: TGTGCCAGCATGGTCTGGGTGGGCACTGAAGCTTTCTTT.

CDR3 protein: CASSLQQDRNQPQHF. The CDR3 nucleotides read TGTGCCAGTAGTCTCCAACAGGATCGCAATCAGCCCCAGCATTTT. The chain is built from TRBV19 and TRBJ1-5; D perhaps matches TRBD1 (5 bases). The germline CDR1 and CDR2 sequences are LNHDA and SQIVND (reference sequence). Trimming took 5 bases from V and 2 from J, leaving 13 bases between them. The CDR3 is 15 amino acids.

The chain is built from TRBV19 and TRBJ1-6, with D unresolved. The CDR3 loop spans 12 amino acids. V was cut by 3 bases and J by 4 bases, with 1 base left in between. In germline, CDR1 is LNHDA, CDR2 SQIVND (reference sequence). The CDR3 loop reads CASSIYNSPLHF. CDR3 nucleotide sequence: TGTGCCAGTAGTATTTATAATTCACCCCTCCACTTT. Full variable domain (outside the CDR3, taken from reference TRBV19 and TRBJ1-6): DGGITQSPKYLFRKEGQNVTLSCEQNLNHDAMYWYRQDPGQGLRLIYYSQIVNDFQKGDIAEGYSVSREKKESFPLTVTSAQKNPTAFYLCASSIYNSPLHFGNGTRLTVT.

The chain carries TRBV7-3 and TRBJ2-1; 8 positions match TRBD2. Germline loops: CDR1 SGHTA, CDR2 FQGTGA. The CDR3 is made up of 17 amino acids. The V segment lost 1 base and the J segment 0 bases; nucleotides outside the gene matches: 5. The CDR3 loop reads CASSLRSGGFSYNEQFF. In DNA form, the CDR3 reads TGTGCCAGCAGCTTAAGAAGCGGGGGTTTCTCCTACAATGAGCAGTTCTTC.

Here the CDR3 reads CASSVGLAGAYEQYF. CDR3 nucleotide sequence: TGTGCCAGCAGCGTTGGGCTAGCGGGCGCCTACGAGCAGTACTTC. This chain uses TRBV9 with TRBJ2-7, with 8 bases aligning to TRBD2. Germline assignment: CDR1 SGDLS and CDR2 YYNGEE. CDR3 size: 15 residues. V shed 2 bases and J 2 bases; nucleotides not matched to a gene: 6.

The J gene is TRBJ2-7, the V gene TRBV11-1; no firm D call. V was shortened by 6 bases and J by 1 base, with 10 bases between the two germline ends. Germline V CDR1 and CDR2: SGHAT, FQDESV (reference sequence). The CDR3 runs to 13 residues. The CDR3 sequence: CASSYEESYEQYF. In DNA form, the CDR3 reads TGTGCCAGCAGTTATGAAGAGTCCTACGAGCAGTACTTC.

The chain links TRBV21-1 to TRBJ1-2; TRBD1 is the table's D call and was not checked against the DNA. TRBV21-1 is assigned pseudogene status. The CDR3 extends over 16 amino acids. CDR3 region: CASSKAPDRVGYGYTF. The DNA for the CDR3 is TGTGCCAGCAGCAAAGCCCCGGACAGGGTGGGCTATGGCTACACCTTC.

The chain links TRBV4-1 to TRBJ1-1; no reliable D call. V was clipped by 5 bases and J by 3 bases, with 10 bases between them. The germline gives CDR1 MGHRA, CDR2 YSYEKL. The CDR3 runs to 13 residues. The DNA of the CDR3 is TGCGCCAGCAGCTGGGGAAGGGACACTGAAGCTTTCTTT. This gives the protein CASSWGRDTEAFF.

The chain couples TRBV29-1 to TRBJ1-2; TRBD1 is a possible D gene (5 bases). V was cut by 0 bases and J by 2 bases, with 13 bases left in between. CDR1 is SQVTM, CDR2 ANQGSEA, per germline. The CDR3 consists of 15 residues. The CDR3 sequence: CSVEDIGQLNYGYTF. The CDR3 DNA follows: TGCAGCGTTGAAGATATAGGACAATTAAACTATGGCTACACCTTC.

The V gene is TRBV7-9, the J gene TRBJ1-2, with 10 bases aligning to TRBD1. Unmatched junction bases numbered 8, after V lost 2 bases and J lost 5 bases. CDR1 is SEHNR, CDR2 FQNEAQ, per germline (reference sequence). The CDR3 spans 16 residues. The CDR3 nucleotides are TGTGCCAGCAGCTTATTAAGGGACAGGGGACTTTATGGCTACACCTTC. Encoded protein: CASSLLRDRGLYGYTF.

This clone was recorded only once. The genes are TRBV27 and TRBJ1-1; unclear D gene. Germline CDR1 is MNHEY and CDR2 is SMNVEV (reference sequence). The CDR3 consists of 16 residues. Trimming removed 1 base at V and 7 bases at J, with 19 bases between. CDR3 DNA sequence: TGTGCCAGCAGTTTATATCCCGGAGCCGTTGACGGTGAAGCTTTCTTT. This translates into CASSLYPGAVDGEAFF.

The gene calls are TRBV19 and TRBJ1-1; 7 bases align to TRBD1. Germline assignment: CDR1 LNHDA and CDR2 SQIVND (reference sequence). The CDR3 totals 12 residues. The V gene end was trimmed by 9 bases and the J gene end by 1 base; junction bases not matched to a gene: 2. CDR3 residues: CASRDRNTEAFF. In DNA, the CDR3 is TGTGCCAGCCGGGACAGGAACACTGAAGCTTTCTTT.

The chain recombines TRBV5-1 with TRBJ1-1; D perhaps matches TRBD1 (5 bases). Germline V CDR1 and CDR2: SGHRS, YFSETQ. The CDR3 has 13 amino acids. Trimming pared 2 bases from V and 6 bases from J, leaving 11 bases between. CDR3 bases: TGCGCCAGCAGCTTCAGGGTTAGATCTGAAGCTTTCTTT. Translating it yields CASSFRVRSEAFF.

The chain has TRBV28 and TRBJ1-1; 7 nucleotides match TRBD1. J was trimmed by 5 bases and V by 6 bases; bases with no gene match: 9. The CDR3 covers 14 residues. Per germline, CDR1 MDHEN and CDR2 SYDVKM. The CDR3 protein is CASRETGFRTEAFF. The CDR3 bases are TGTGCCAGCAGGGAGACAGGGTTCAGAACTGAAGCTTTCTTT.

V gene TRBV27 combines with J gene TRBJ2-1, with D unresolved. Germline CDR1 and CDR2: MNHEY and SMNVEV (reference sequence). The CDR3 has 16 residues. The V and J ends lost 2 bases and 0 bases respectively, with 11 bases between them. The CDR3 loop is CASSLRVRSSYNEQFF. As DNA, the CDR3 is TGTGCCAGCAGTTTACGGGTCCGGAGCTCCTACAATGAGCAGTTCTTC.

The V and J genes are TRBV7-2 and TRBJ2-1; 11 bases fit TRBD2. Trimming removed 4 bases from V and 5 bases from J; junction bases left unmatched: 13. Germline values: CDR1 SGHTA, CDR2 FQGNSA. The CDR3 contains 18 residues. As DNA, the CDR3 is TGTGCCAGCAGCTCAAACGCAGTAGGGACTAGCGGAGACAATGAGCAGTTCTTC. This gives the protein CASSSNAVGTSGDNEQFF.

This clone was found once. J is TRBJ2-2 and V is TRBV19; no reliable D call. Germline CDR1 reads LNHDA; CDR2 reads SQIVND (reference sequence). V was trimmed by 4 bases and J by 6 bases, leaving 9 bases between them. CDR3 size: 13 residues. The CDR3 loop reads CASSNIDSGELFF. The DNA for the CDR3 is TGTGCCAGTAGTAATATAGACTCCGGGGAGCTGTTTTTT.

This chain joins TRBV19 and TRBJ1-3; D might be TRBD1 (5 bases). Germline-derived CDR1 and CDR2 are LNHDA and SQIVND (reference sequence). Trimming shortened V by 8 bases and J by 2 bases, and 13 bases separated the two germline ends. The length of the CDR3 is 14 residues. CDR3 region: CASGHRRTGNTIYF. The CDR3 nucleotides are TGTGCCAGTGGACACAGGAGGACTGGAAACACCATATATTTT.

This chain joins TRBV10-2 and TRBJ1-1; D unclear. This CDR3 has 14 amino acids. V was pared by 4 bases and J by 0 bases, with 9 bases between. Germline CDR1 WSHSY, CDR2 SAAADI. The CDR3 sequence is CASSAGFMNTEAFF. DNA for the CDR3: TGCGCCAGCAGTGCGGGGTTTATGAACACTGAAGCTTTCTTT.